The 17 T cell receptor beta chains in this list originate from one sample, sequenced in a study of sequential checkpoint blockade in melanoma. Clones were read by immunoSEQ multiplex PCR, and TCRdb kept only the in-frame ones, dropping some. This table has around 10,000 clones, around 28% appearing once. Treatment specified: randomized to nivolumab then ipilimumab (arm A) or the reverse (arm B). The sequencing here drew on tumor tissue (inferred from file names), taken from a patient given nivolumab and ipilimumab in sequence. These receptors all come from a human donor with melanoma.

This clone was found many times. This chain connects TRBV11-3 to TRBJ2-3; no firm D call. The CDR3 length is 15 residues. Germline assignment: CDR1 SGHNT and CDR2 YENEEA. The V end lost 3 bases, the J end lost 1 base, and 11 bases lay between the germline ends. The CDR3: CASSLATRGTDTQYF. The DNA of the CDR3 is TGTGCCAGCAGCTTGGCCACACGCGGCACAGATACGCAGTATTTT.

This clone has ten or more counts. This chain uses TRBV6-8 with TRBJ1-3; no firm D call. The CDR3 sequence is 17 residues long. Trimming left V 0 bases short and J 1 base short, with 13 bases between. In germline, CDR1 is MNHGY, CDR2 SAAAGT. CDR3 sequence (DNA): TGTGCCAGCAGTTACTCGTCTACGGGAGCGTCTGGAAACACCATATATTTT. Protein sequence: CASSYSSTGASGNTIYF.

The chain links TRBV5-1 to TRBJ1-4, with 7 bases matching TRBD1. V lost 0 bases to trimming and J lost 4 bases; unmatched junction nucleotides: 3. This CDR3 is 15 amino acids long. Germline CDR1 and CDR2: SGHRS and YFSETQ. The CDR3 protein is CASSLGDRDNEKLFF. CDR3 nucleotides: TGCGCCAGCAGCTTGGGGGACAGAGATAATGAAAAACTGTTTTTT.

The CDR3, as DNA: TGTGCCAGTAGTATCTGGGCCGCAGGGGGCGCGAACACCGGGGAGCTGTTTTTT. Translating gives CASSIWAAGGANTGELFF. The gene calls are TRBV19 and TRBJ2-2; 8 nucleotides match TRBD1. With 3 bases clipped from V and 0 bases from J, the junction kept 9 bases outside the gene matches. Germline V gives CDR1 LNHDA, CDR2 SQIVND (reference sequence). The CDR3 is 18 amino acids.

This clone came up a few times. The chain employs TRBV6-8 and TRBJ1-5; D is unclear. With 6 bases removed from V and 3 bases from J, the gap between germline ends came to 6 bases. The CDR3 covers 12 residues. Germline CDR1 reads MNHGY; CDR2 reads SAAAGT. Here the CDR3 DNA reads TGTGCCAGCAGAGGCCCCAATCAGCCCCAGCATTTT. The encoded protein is CASRGPNQPQHF.

The chain joins TRBV25-1 to TRBJ1-2, with 7 positions matching TRBD1. CDR3 size: 14 residues. V shed 1 base, J shed 7 bases, and the junction held 6 bases outside the gene matches. The V gene's germline CDR1 is MGHDK and CDR2 SYGVNS. Here the CDR3 reads CASSELNRGGGYTF. The CDR3 region has the DNA TGTGCCAGCAGTGAATTAAACAGGGGAGGTGGCTACACCTTC.

This clone was seen more than once but under ten times. V usage is TRBV9 and J usage is TRBJ2-1; D is undetermined. The ends were cut back, 6 bases at V and 12 bases at J, with 16 bases in the middle. CDR1 is SGDLS, CDR2 YYNGEE, per germline. The CDR3 has 12 amino acids. The CDR3 sequence is CASTQDGSTQFF. CDR3 coding DNA: TGTGCCAGCACCCAGGACGGATCCACGCAGTTCTTC.

This rearrangement joins TRBV15 to TRBJ1-3, with D unclear. Germline CDR1 and CDR2: LNHNV and YYDKDF (reference sequence). This CDR3 region has 17 residues. V was pared by 0 bases and J by 0 bases, with 12 bases between. CDR3 sequence reads: CATSRDHPGSSGNTIYF. The CDR3 coding sequence is TGTGCCACCAGCAGAGATCATCCGGGAAGCTCTGGAAACACCATATATTTT. Full variable domain (remainder filled in from reference TRBV15 and TRBJ1-3): DAMVIQNPRYQVTQFGKPVTLSCSQTLNHNVMYWYQQKSSQAPKLLFHYYDKDFNNEADTPDNFQSRRPNTSFCFLDIRSPGLGDTAMYLCATSRDHPGSSGNTIYFGEGSWLTVV.

This sequence joins TRBV4-1 and TRBJ2-5; 7 positions agree with TRBD2. The J segment lost 5 bases and the V segment lost 0 bases, leaving 9 bases of the junction unmatched. Germline-derived CDR1 and CDR2 are MGHRA and YSYEKL. CDR3 size: 16 residues. The CDR3 coding sequence is TGCGCCAGCAGCCAAGATGGATTTGGGGGGGTGGAGACCCAGTACTTC. Protein product: CASSQDGFGGVETQYF.

This sequence joins TRBV11-3 and TRBJ2-2, with TRBD1 matching over 7 bases. Germline trimming cut 1 base from V and 6 bases from J; bases unmatched to any gene: 5. CDR3 length: 15 amino acids. Germline V gene sequence: CDR1 SGHNT, CDR2 YENEEA. The DNA for the CDR3 is TGTGCCAGCAGCTTAGGTCAGGGGGTCGCCGGGGAGCTGTTTTTT. Amino acids: CASSLGQGVAGELFF.

The chain employs TRBV28 and TRBJ2-7; D not resolved. CDR1 and CDR2 from the germline V gene are MDHEN and SYDVKM. The CDR3 consists of 19 residues. Between the trimmed V and J ends, which lost 1 base and 3 bases, there was a span of 25 bases. The CDR3 loop is CASSLYLRSFSTPDYEQYF. The CDR3 DNA reads TGTGCCAGCAGTTTATATCTCAGGTCTTTTTCCACCCCGGACTACGAGCAGTACTTC.

The DNA for the CDR3 is TGTGCCAGCAAGCCAGCCCCCTCGAACACTGAAGCTTTCTTT. Translating it yields CASKPAPSNTEAFF. This chain uses TRBV9 with TRBJ1-1, with D hard to call. CDR1 is SGDLS and CDR2 is YYNGEE in the germline V gene. V was shortened by 6 bases and J by 1 base, with 13 bases between the two germline ends. CDR3 length: 14 residues.

This clone was detected a few times. The V gene is TRBV6-8, the J gene TRBJ1-1; TRBD1 is a possible D gene (5 bases). CDR1 is MNHGY and CDR2 is SAAAGT in the germline V gene. V dropped 5 bases and J dropped 4 bases, with 20 bases sitting between them. The CDR3 length is 16 residues. CDR3 region: CASSRHPQGGGTEAFF. DNA for the CDR3: TGTGCCAGCAGTCGACATCCCCAGGGTGGGGGCACTGAAGCTTTCTTT.

The V gene is TRBV19, the J gene TRBJ1-5; 9 bases fit TRBD1. The germline gives CDR1 LNHDA, CDR2 SQIVND (reference sequence). The CDR3 has 17 residues. V lost 1 base to trimming and J lost 4 bases; unmatched junction nucleotides: 8. The CDR3 sequence is CASSIGQGTGYNQPQHF. The DNA of the CDR3 is TGTGCCAGTAGTATAGGACAGGGGACAGGGTATAATCAGCCCCAGCATTTT.

This clone has at least ten counts. The chain is built from TRBV11-3 and TRBJ2-7; D may match TRBD1 or TRBD2 (5 bases each). V lost 5 bases, J lost 4 bases, and 18 bases lay in between. This CDR3 is built from 15 residues. Looked up from germline, CDR1 is SGHNT and CDR2 is YENEEA. For the CDR3, the DNA is TGTGCCAGCAGCCATGCCCGAGGGGCTAATTACGAGCAGTACTTC. This encodes CASSHARGANYEQYF.

The chain uses TRBV5-1 and TRBJ1-5; D may be TRBD1 (5 bases). CDR1 is SGHRS and CDR2 is YFSETQ in the germline V gene. The CDR3 sequence is 14 residues long. V lost 9 bases and J lost 5, with 18 bases in between. The CDR3 coding sequence is TGCGCCACTCGGGCGGGGCCGGGGGATCAGCCCCAGCATTTT. Translating it yields CATRAGPGDQPQHF.

This clone was detected a few times. The J gene is TRBJ2-7, the V gene TRBV11-3; D unresolved. Trimming took 6 bases from V and 3 from J, leaving 18 bases between them. The CDR3 consists of 15 residues. The germline CDR1 and CDR2 sequences are SGHNT and YENEEA. Here the CDR3 reads CASSSLFGPFYEQYF. The CDR3 DNA reads TGTGCCAGCAGTTCACTTTTCGGACCATTCTACGAGCAGTACTTC.